This T cell receptor beta chain stems from a study of CD8+CD57+ T cells in acquired aplastic anemia. Study in general: DNA from sorted CD4+ and CD8+ cells averaged roughly 3.2 ug. The study's findings and limits: Statistical testing detected no significant gap in CD8+ Simpson's diversity between patients and controls. Between patients and controls, twenty-nine CD8+ CDR3 sequences were found in common.

Comments on this clonotype: Antigen unknown.

Using genomic DNA as the template, TCR beta VDJ and CDR3 profiling was carried out. TCRdb re-called the reads through MiXCR, storing one row per CDR3 protein. Of 150,000 to 200,000 distinct CDR3 sequences listed, over 60% were seen once; the top ten hold 46%. Trimming pared 10 bases from V and 4 bases from J, leaving 14 bases between. The CDR3 has 14 residues. Germline CDR1 LNHDA, CDR2 SQIVND (reference sequence). The V call is TRBV19, the J call TRBJ2-6; TRBD1 might be the D (6 bases). The material sequenced was sorted CD4+, CD8+, or CD8+CD57+ T cells (not recorded which) from PBMCs. The origin of this receptor is a human donor with severe aplastic anemia or a healthy control (not recorded which). CDR3 protein: CATSTGGGANVLTF. CDR3 bases: TGTGCCACATCGACAGGTGGAGGGGCCAACGTCCTGACTTTC.